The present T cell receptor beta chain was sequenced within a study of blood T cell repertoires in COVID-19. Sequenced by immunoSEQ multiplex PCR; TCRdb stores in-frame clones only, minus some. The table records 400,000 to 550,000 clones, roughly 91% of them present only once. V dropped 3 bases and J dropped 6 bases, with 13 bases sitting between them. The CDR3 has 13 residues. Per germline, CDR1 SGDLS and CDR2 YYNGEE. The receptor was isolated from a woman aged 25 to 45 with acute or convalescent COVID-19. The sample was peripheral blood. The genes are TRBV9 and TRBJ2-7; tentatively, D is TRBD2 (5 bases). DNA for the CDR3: TGTGCCAGCAGCGCCGGGTCTCGGGGCGAGCAGTACTTC. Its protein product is CASSAGSRGEQYF.